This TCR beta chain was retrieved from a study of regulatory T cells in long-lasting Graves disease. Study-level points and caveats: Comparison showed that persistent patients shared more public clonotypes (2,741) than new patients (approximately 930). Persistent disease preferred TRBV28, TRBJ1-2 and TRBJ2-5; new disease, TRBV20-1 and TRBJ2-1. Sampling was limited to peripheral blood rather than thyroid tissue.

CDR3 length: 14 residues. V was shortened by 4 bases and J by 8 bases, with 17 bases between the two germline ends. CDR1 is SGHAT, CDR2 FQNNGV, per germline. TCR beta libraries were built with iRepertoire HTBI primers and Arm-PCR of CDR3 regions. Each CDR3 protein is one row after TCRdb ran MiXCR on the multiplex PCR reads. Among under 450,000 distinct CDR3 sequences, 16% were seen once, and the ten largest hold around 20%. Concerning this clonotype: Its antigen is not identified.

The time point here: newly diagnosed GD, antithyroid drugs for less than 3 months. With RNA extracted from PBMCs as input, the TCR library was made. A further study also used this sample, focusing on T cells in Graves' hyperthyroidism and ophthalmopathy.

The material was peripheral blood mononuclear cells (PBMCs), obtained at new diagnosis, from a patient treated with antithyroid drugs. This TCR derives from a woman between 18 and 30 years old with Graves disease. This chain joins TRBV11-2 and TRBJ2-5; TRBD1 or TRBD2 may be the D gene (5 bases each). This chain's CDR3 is CASSSAAGTSTQYF. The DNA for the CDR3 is TGTGCCAGCAGCTCAGCGGCCGGGACCTCAACCCAGTACTTC. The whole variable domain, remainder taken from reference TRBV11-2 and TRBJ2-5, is EAGVAQSPRYKIIEKRQSVAFWCNPISGHATLYWYQQILGQGPKLLIQFQNNGVVDDSQLPKDRFSAERLKGVDSTLKIQPAKLEDSAVYLCASSSAAGTSTQYFGPGTRLLVL.